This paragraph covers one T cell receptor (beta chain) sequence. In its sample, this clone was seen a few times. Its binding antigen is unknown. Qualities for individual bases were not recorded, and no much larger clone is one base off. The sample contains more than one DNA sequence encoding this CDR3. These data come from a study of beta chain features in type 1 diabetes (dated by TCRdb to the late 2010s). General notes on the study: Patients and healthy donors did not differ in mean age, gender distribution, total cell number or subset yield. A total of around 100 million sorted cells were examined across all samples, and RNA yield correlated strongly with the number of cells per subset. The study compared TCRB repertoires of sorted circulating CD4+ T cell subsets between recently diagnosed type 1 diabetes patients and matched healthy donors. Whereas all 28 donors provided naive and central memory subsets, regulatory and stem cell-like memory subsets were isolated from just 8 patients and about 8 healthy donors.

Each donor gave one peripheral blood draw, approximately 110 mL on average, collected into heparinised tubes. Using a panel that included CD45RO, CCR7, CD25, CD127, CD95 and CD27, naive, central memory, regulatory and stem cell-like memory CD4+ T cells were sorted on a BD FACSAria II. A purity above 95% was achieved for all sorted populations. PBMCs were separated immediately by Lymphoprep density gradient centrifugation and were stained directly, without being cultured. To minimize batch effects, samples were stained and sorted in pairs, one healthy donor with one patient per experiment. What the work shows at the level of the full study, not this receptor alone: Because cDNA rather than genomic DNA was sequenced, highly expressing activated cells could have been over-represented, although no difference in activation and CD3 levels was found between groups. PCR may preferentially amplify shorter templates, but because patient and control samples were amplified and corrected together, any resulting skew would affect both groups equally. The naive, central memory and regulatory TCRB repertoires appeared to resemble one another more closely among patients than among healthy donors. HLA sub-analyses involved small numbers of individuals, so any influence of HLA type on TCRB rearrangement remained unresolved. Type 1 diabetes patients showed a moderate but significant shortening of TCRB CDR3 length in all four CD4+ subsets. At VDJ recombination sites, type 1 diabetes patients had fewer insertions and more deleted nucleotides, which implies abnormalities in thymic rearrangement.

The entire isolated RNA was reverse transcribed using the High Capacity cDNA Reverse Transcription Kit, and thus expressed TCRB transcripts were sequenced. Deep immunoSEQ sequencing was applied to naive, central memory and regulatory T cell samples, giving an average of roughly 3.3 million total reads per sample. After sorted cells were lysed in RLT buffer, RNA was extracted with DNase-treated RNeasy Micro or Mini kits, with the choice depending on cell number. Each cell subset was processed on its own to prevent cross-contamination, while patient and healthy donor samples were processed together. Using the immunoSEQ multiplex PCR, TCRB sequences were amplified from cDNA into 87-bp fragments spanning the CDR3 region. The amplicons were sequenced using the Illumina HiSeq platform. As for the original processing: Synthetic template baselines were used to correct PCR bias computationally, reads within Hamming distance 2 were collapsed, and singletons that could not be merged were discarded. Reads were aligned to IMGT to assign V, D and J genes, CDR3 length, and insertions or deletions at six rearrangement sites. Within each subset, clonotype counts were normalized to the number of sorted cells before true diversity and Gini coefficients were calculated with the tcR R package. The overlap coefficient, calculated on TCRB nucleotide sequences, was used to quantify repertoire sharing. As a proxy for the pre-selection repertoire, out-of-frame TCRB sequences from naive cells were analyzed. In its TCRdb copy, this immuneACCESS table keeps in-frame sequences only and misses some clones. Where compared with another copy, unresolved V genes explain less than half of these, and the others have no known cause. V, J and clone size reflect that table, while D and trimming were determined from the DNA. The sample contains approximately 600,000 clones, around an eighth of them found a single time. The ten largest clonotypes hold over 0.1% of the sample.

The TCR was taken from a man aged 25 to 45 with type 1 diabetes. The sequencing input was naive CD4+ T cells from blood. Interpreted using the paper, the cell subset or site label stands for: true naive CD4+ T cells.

The CDR3 protein: CASSQDRDYGYTF. The DNA sequence reads TGCGCCAGCAGCCAAGATCGGGACTATGGCTACACCTTC. This chain is built from TRBV4-3 and TRBJ1-2, with the D gene not confidently named. From a lookup of the germline V gene, CDR1 and CDR2 are LGHNA and YSLEER. The V and J ends are trimmed by 0 bases and 3 bases, leaving 5 bases between them. From cysteine to phenylalanine, the CDR3 is 13 amino acids long. Solely the CDR3 DNA is kept, with 39 bases framed from the first base.